The 22 T cell receptor beta chains given below trace back to one sample, sequenced in a study of blood T cell repertoires in COVID-19. Here immunoSEQ multiplex PCR was the method, and the copy in TCRdb shows in-frame clones only, minus some. This table holds some 220,000 clones, over 75% found once. Sequencing was done on a sample of peripheral blood. Source of these receptors: a woman aged 70 to 79 with COVID-19, enrolled during active disease.

This chain uses TRBV19 with TRBJ1-4; D unresolved. The V gene lost 7 bases and the J gene lost 8 bases, with 14 bases spanning the gap. CDR3 length: 13 amino acids. Germline loops: CDR1 LNHDA, CDR2 SQIVND (reference sequence). CDR3 protein: CASKLPGDEKLFF. For the CDR3, the DNA is TGTGCCAGTAAGCTCCCAGGTGACGAAAAACTGTTTTTT.

This chain connects TRBV30 to TRBJ1-2; D unresolved. The CDR3 runs to 12 residues. V dropped 4 bases and J dropped 3 bases, with 9 bases sitting between them. Germline V gives CDR1 GTSNPN, CDR2 SVGIG (reference sequence). The CDR3: CAWKGGDYGYTF. The CDR3 DNA sequence: TGTGCCTGGAAAGGCGGGGACTATGGCTACACCTTC.

This clone appeared a single time. The chain links TRBV5-1 to TRBJ2-6; perhaps TRBD1 as D (6 bases). Trimming shortened V by 4 bases and J by 0 bases, and 11 bases separated the two germline ends. The CDR3 is 16 residues long. CDR1 is SGHRS, CDR2 YFSETQ, per germline. CDR3 sequence: CASSIRDNSGANVLTF. In DNA, the CDR3 is TGCGCCAGCAGCATAAGGGACAACTCTGGGGCCAACGTCCTGACTTTC.

The gene calls are TRBV6-6 and TRBJ2-7; D is perhaps TRBD2 (6 bases). The V gene's germline CDR1 is MNHNY and CDR2 SVGAGI (reference sequence). The V gene lost 5 bases and the J gene lost 2 bases, with 16 bases spanning the gap. This CDR3 has 15 amino acids. The CDR3 loop reads CASSDPTGGAYEQYF. The DNA for the CDR3 is TGTGCCAGCAGTGACCCAACAGGAGGGGCCTACGAGCAGTACTTC.

CDR3 sequence: CASSLSRQGAGYGYTF. CDR3 nucleotide sequence: TGTGCCAGCAGTTTATCGCGGCAGGGGGCAGGGTATGGCTACACCTTC. V usage is TRBV27 and J usage is TRBJ1-2; 8 nucleotides align to TRBD1. Germline lookup yields CDR1 MNHEY and CDR2 SMNVEV (reference sequence). V was pared by 0 bases and J by 5 bases, with 8 bases of the junction left unmatched. The CDR3 length is 16 residues.

The chain uses TRBV29-1 and TRBJ2-3; TRBD1 is a possible D gene (6 bases). Looked up from germline, CDR1 is SQVTM and CDR2 is ANQGSEA. V was shortened by 1 base and J by 1 base, with 15 bases between the two germline ends. The length of the CDR3 is 16 residues. The CDR3 region has the DNA TGCAGCGTTGAAGGAGTACAGGGATCCCGCACAGATACGCAGTATTTT. It encodes CSVEGVQGSRTDTQYF.

The chain has TRBV19 and TRBJ2-7, with TRBD2 identical over 12 bases. The CDR3 consists of 16 residues. The V and J ends lost 4 bases and 2 bases, in that order; junction bases with no gene match: 6. The germline V gene encodes CDR1 LNHDA and CDR2 SQIVND (reference sequence). The DNA of the CDR3 is TGTGCCAGTAGTACCCGGACTAGCGGGGTCACCTACGAGCAGTACTTC. As protein: CASSTRTSGVTYEQYF.

The chain joins TRBV5-4 to TRBJ2-7, with 10 bases aligning to TRBD1. V shed 4 bases and J 4 bases; nucleotides not matched to a gene: 8. The germline gives CDR1 SGHNT, CDR2 YYREEE (reference sequence). This CDR3 contains 15 residues. The CDR3 coding sequence is TGTGCCAGCAGCCAGGGAGGGACAGGGGTTTACGAGCAGTACTTC. It specifies CASSQGGTGVYEQYF.

The chain recombines TRBV6-2 or TRBV6-3 with TRBJ1-2; D not certain. The CDR3 totals 14 residues. The germline CDR1 and CDR2 sequences are MNHEY and SVGEGT. Trimming stripped 6 bases from V and 0 bases from J, with 11 bases between. The CDR3 loop reads CASSRTPANYGYTF. CDR3 bases: TGTGCCAGCAGCCGTACACCCGCTAACTATGGCTACACCTTC.

The gene calls are TRBV7-9 and TRBJ2-2, with D hard to call. Trimming removed 2 bases at V and 4 bases at J, with 8 bases between. This CDR3 contains 14 residues. Germline V gene data show CDR1 as SEHNR and CDR2 as FQNEAQ (reference sequence). CDR3 region: CASSLQRSTGELFF. The CDR3 nucleotides are TGTGCCAGCAGCTTACAGCGCTCCACCGGGGAGCTGTTTTTT. Using reference TRBV7-9 and TRBJ2-2 for the parts outside the CDR3, the full variable domain is DTGVSQNPRHKITKRGQNVTFRCDPISEHNRLYWYRQTLGQGPEFLTYFQNEAQLEKSRLLSDRFSAERPKGSFSTLEIQRTEQGDSAMYLCASSLQRSTGELFFGEGSRLTVL.

DNA of the CDR3: TGCGCCAGCAGCTTGAGCCACCAAGAGACCCAGTACTTC. This encodes CASSLSHQETQYF. The V and J genes are TRBV5-1 and TRBJ2-5; D unresolved. The CDR3 is 13 amino acids. Trimming left V 1 base short and J 0 bases short, with 4 bases between. CDR1 and CDR2 (germline): SGHRS, YFSETQ. The whole variable domain, filled in from reference TRBV5-1 and TRBJ2-5, reads KAGVTQTPRYLIKTRGQQVTLSCSPISGHRSVSWYQQTPGQGLQFLFEYFSETQRNKGNFPGRFSGRQFSNSRSEMNVSTLELGDSALYLCASSLSHQETQYFGPGTRLLVL.

The chain joins TRBV11-3 to TRBJ2-1; the match to TRBD2 covers 13 bases. The germline V gene encodes CDR1 SGHNT and CDR2 YENEEA. The CDR3 has 18 amino acids. Unmatched junction bases numbered 17, after V lost 5 bases and J lost 10 bases. CDR3 residues: CASSVRKLAGGPLEEQFF. CDR3 DNA sequence: TGTGCCAGCAGCGTACGAAAACTAGCGGGGGGGCCCTTAGAGGAGCAGTTCTTC.

V usage is TRBV6-2 or TRBV6-3 and J usage is TRBJ1-2; D is uncertain. Germline CDR1 is MNHEY and CDR2 is SVGEGT. The length of the CDR3 is 15 residues. Between the trimmed V and J ends, which lost 0 bases and 6 bases, there was a span of 14 bases. CDR3 protein: CASSYSASSAHGYTF. The CDR3 region has the DNA TGTGCCAGCAGTTACTCAGCGAGTTCGGCACATGGCTACACCTTC.

The rearrangement uses TRBV5-4 and TRBJ2-7; TRBD2 might be the D (7 bases). Germline-derived CDR1 and CDR2 are SGHNT and YYREEE (reference sequence). V lost 2 bases, J lost 0 bases, and 12 bases lay in between. CDR3 length: 15 amino acids. The CDR3 protein is CASSFGGTSSYEQYF. The CDR3 coding sequence is TGTGCCAGCAGCTTCGGGGGGACAAGCTCCTACGAGCAGTACTTC. The full variable domain, completed using reference TRBV5-4 and TRBJ2-7, is ETGVTQSPTHLIKTRGQQVTLRCSSQSGHNTVSWYQQALGQGPQFIFQYYREEENGRGNFPPRFSGLQFPNYSSELNVNALELDDSALYLCASSFGGTSSYEQYFGPGTRLTVT.

The chain couples TRBV6-4 to TRBJ2-2; TRBD1 is a possible D gene (6 bases). The CDR3 consists of 15 residues. Trimming pared 6 bases from V and 0 bases from J, leaving 11 bases between. Germline V gene lookup returns CDR1 MRHNA and CDR2 SNTAGT. CDR3 coding DNA: TGTGCCAGCAGAGTACAGGGTTCGAACACCGGGGAGCTGTTTTTT. This encodes CASRVQGSNTGELFF.

This chain uses TRBV18 with TRBJ2-5, with a weak D call TRBD2 (6 bases). Germline assignment: CDR1 KGHSH and CDR2 LQKENI. V was cut by 1 base and J by 5 bases, with 14 bases left in between. The CDR3 sequence is 15 residues long. This CDR3 is CASSPLGAEGETQYF. The CDR3 DNA is TGTGCCAGCTCACCACTGGGCGCGGAGGGCGAGACCCAGTACTTC.

The rearrangement uses TRBV29-1 and TRBJ2-3, with a possible D match to TRBD1 (6 bases). This CDR3 has 14 amino acids. Germline V lookup: CDR1 SQVTM, CDR2 ANQGSEA. V dropped 0 bases and J dropped 4 bases, with 11 bases sitting between them. CDR3 sequence: CSVEEWGRADTQYF. CDR3 in DNA: TGCAGCGTTGAAGAGTGGGGGCGGGCAGATACGCAGTATTTT.

This chain uses TRBV5-6 with TRBJ1-5; maybe TRBD1 (5 bases). The CDR3 consists of 13 residues. Germline values: CDR1 SGHDT, CDR2 YYEEEE. Trimming pared 1 base from V and 4 bases from J, leaving 6 bases between. The CDR3 is CASSLYRNQPQHF. CDR3 sequence (DNA): TGTGCCAGCAGCTTGTACAGGAATCAGCCCCAGCATTTT.

This sequence joins TRBV15 and TRBJ1-5, with D possibly being TRBD1 (6 bases). Trimming left V 3 bases short and J 5 bases short, with 11 bases between. The germline CDR1 and CDR2 sequences are LNHNV and YYDKDF (reference sequence). The length of the CDR3 is 14 residues. The CDR3 protein is CATSRDYRDQPQHF. The DNA of the CDR3 is TGTGCCACCAGCAGGGATTACAGGGATCAGCCCCAGCATTTT.

The V call is TRBV19, the J call TRBJ1-4, with a tentative D call TRBD1 (5 bases). Looked up from germline, CDR1 is LNHDA and CDR2 is SQIVND (reference sequence). The CDR3 contains 17 residues. The V gene lost 4 bases and the J gene lost 0 bases, with 15 bases spanning the gap. The chain's CDR3 is CASSTDRAQATNEKLFF. The CDR3, as DNA: TGTGCCAGTAGTACTGATAGGGCACAGGCAACTAATGAAAAACTGTTTTTT.

The J gene is TRBJ1-3, the V gene TRBV5-1; 7 bases align to TRBD1. V dropped 4 bases and J dropped 4; count of bases not matched to a gene: 11. CDR3 length equals 16 residues. Germline V gene lookup returns CDR1 SGHRS and CDR2 YFSETQ. CDR3 protein: CASSTGQEIGGNTIYF. In nucleotides, the CDR3 is TGCGCCAGCAGCACCGGACAGGAGATTGGAGGAAACACCATATATTTT. Based on the CDR3 plus reference TRBV5-1 and TRBJ1-3, the full variable domain is KAGVTQTPRYLIKTRGQQVTLSCSPISGHRSVSWYQQTPGQGLQFLFEYFSETQRNKGNFPGRFSGRQFSNSRSEMNVSTLELGDSALYLCASSTGQEIGGNTIYFGEGSWLTVV.

The chain employs TRBV7-2 and TRBJ1-1; D remains ambiguous. The germline CDR1 and CDR2 sequences are SGHTA and FQGNSA. CDR3 length: 12 amino acids. Trimming removed 1 base from V and 9 bases from J, with 9 bases in between. CDR3 sequence (DNA): TGTGCCAGCAGCTTAGACCGACTACAAGCTTTCTTT. It codes for CASSLDRLQAFF. Supplemented by reference TRBV7-2 and TRBJ1-1, the full variable domain reads GAGVSQSPSNKVTEKGKDVELRCDPISGHTALYWYRQSLGQGLEFLIYFQGNSAPDKSGLPSDRFSAERTGGSVSTLTIQRTQQEDSAVYLCASSLDRLQAFFGQGTRLTVV.